A single sample gave rise to the 20 T cell receptor beta chains below, sequenced in a study of blood T cell repertoires in COVID-19 (TCRdb year 2020). Library prep was done by the immunoSEQ multiplex PCR assay. TCRdb holds this immuneACCESS table with in-frame rearrangements only. Some clones are missing; in checked studies, unresolved V genes explain under half, and the rest has no known cause. The sample has some 120,000 clones on record, roughly 79% of them singletons. In total, the top ten clones hold 7.5% of the sample. Sequencing input: peripheral blood. The receptors shown here come from a man between 65 and 85 years old with active or convalescent COVID-19.

The rearrangement uses TRBV6-2 or TRBV6-3 and TRBJ2-7; 10 nucleotides line up with TRBD2. This CDR3 has 15 amino acids. The ends lost 4 bases at V and 4 bases at J; junction bases unmatched: 7. Germline loops: CDR1 MNHEY, CDR2 SVGEGT. The CDR3 spells CASSSRAGGRYEQYF. The CDR3 coding sequence is TGTGCCAGCAGTTCTCGAGCGGGGGGGCGGTACGAGCAGTACTTC.

The chain links TRBV18 to TRBJ2-2; perhaps TRBD1 as D (6 bases). This CDR3 is built from 13 residues. Trimming stripped 2 bases from V and 7 bases from J, with 8 bases between. The germline V gene has CDR1 KGHSH and CDR2 LQKENI. CDR3: CASSPMDSGELFF. CDR3 nucleotide sequence: TGTGCCAGCTCACCAATGGACAGCGGGGAGCTGTTTTTT.

The V and J genes are TRBV28 and TRBJ1-4; 10 bases line up with TRBD1. The CDR3 loop spans 14 amino acids. V lost 6 bases and J lost 7; bases outside the gene matches: 5. Per the germline V gene, CDR1 is MDHEN and CDR2 is SYDVKM. The CDR3 DNA is TGTGCCAGCAGCGGGGACAGGGGTGTTGAAAAACTGTTTTTT. Translated: CASSGDRGVEKLFF.

The V gene is TRBV6-1, the J gene TRBJ2-2; 7 positions match TRBD2. V was clipped by 2 bases and J by 4 bases; unmatched bases: 10. CDR1 is MNHNS, CDR2 SASEGT, per germline. CDR3 size: 17 residues. In DNA form, the CDR3 reads TGTGCCAGCAGTGAACTCTCAGGCGGGGGACCCACCGGGGAGCTGTTTTTT. It encodes CASSELSGGGPTGELFF.

There are a few counts of this clone. The CDR3 DNA is TGTGCCAGCAGCTATGTAGCGGGAGGGGCAGATACGCAGTATTTT. It specifies CASSYVAGGADTQYF. The chain combines TRBV7-2 with TRBJ2-3, with 11 bases identical to TRBD2. V lost 4 bases and J lost 4; bases outside the gene matches: 4. CDR1 and CDR2 from the germline V gene are SGHTA and FQGNSA. This CDR3 region has 15 residues.

V usage is TRBV5-1 and J usage is TRBJ1-6; the D is unclear. Germline V gene lookup returns CDR1 SGHRS and CDR2 YFSETQ. The CDR3 covers 16 residues. V lost 5 bases to trimming and J lost 0 bases, with 12 bases between them. The CDR3, as DNA: TGCGCCAGCAGGACGGACGGGAGCTCCTATAATTCACCCCTCCACTTT. Its protein is CASRTDGSSYNSPLHF.

V is TRBV9 and J is TRBJ2-1; D might be TRBD2 (6 bases). The germline V gene encodes CDR1 SGDLS and CDR2 YYNGEE. Between the trimmed V and J ends, which lost 0 bases and 0 bases, there was a span of 16 bases. This CDR3 spans 18 amino acids. The CDR3 spells CASSVGGREASSYNEQFF. CDR3 bases: TGTGCCAGCAGCGTAGGGGGTAGGGAGGCTAGCTCCTACAATGAGCAGTTCTTC.

In this sample, this clone turned up once. As DNA, the CDR3 is TGTGCCAGTAGTGGACAGGGTTTCACTGAAGCTTTCTTT. Translated, it gives CASSGQGFTEAFF. The rearrangement links TRBV19 to TRBJ1-1; 8 nucleotides match TRBD1. Germline V gene sequence: CDR1 LNHDA, CDR2 SQIVND (reference sequence). Germline trimming cut 5 bases from V and 4 bases from J; bases unmatched to any gene: 3. This CDR3 region has 13 residues. Based on the CDR3 plus reference TRBV19 and TRBJ1-1, the full variable domain is DGGITQSPKYLFRKEGQNVTLSCEQNLNHDAMYWYRQDPGQGLRLIYYSQIVNDFQKGDIAEGYSVSREKKESFPLTVTSAQKNPTAFYLCASSGQGFTEAFFGQGTRLTVV.

The chain uses TRBV7-2 and TRBJ1-1; 11 nucleotides align to TRBD1. Trimming removed 2 bases from V and 5 bases from J; junction bases left unmatched: 4. The CDR3 contains 15 residues. CDR1 SGHTA and CDR2 FQGNSA come from the germline V gene. The CDR3 coding sequence is TGTGCCAGCAGCTTAACGGACAGGGGGCGAACTGAAGCTTTCTTT. It translates to CASSLTDRGRTEAFF.

The rearrangement joins TRBV28 to TRBJ1-2, with D tentatively TRBD1 (6 bases). V dropped 7 bases and J dropped 1 base, with 7 bases sitting between them. From germline, CDR1 is MDHEN and CDR2 SYDVKM. CDR3 size: 12 residues. CDR3 residues: CASKDSNYGYTF. DNA for the CDR3: TGTGCCAGCAAGGACAGTAACTATGGCTACACCTTC.

This chain joins TRBV4-3 and TRBJ2-3, with unresolved D. CDR1 is LGHNA and CDR2 is YSLEER in the germline V gene. Trimming removed 1 base at V and 2 bases at J, with 13 bases between. CDR3 length: 16 residues. CDR3 loop: CASSQGLQLITDTQYF. The CDR3 DNA sequence: TGCGCCAGCAGCCAAGGCCTACAGCTCATCACAGATACGCAGTATTTT.

Here the CDR3 DNA reads TGTGCCAGCAGTTCATTTTTACAGGGGCCGAACACTGAAGCTTTCTTT. This sequence encodes CASSSFLQGPNTEAFF. The gene calls are TRBV6-5 and TRBJ1-1; TRBD1 aligns across 7 bases. The CDR3 runs to 16 residues. V lost 4 bases and J lost 1; bases outside the gene matches: 9. Germline V gene lookup returns CDR1 MNHEY and CDR2 SVGAGI.

The chain has TRBV3-1 (or the pseudogene TRBV3-2) and TRBJ1-2, with 8 bases fitting TRBD1. V shed 2 bases and J 6 bases; nucleotides not matched to a gene: 5. Germline-derived CDR1 and CDR2 are LGHDT and YNNKEL (reference sequence). This CDR3 contains 14 residues. CDR3 DNA: TGTGCCAGCAGCCAAAGGACAGGGACAGATGGCTACACCTTC. Translating it yields CASSQRTGTDGYTF.

This rearrangement joins TRBV5-4 to TRBJ1-2; 10 bases line up with TRBD1. J lost 4 bases, V lost 0 bases, and 3 bases had no gene match. The CDR3 is 15 amino acids. Germline CDR1 is SGHNT and CDR2 is YYREEE (reference sequence). The CDR3 nucleotides are TGTGCCAGCAGCTTGGTAGGGACAGGGGTCTATGGCTACACCTTC. It codes for CASSLVGTGVYGYTF.

The genes are TRBV6-2 or TRBV6-3 and TRBJ1-1, with D perhaps TRBD1 (5 bases). This CDR3 comprises 15 residues. The V end lost 1 base, the J end lost 5 bases, and 14 bases lay between the germline ends. Germline V gene sequence: CDR1 MNHEY, CDR2 SVGEGT. The CDR3 protein is CASSYYSVAGTEAFF. CDR3 DNA: TGTGCCAGCAGTTACTATTCGGTGGCAGGGACTGAAGCTTTCTTT.

The chain combines TRBV5-4 with TRBJ1-3, with TRBD1 identical over 9 bases. The CDR3 has 15 residues. Germline values: CDR1 SGHNT, CDR2 YYREEE (reference sequence). Unmatched junction bases numbered 3, after V lost 3 bases and J lost 2 bases. CDR3 sequence reads: CASSSGTGTGNTIYF. CDR3 bases: TGTGCCAGCAGCTCCGGGACAGGGACTGGAAACACCATATATTTT.

J is TRBJ2-3 and V is TRBV27; 14 positions agree with TRBD2. The CDR3 consists of 15 residues. Germline V gene lookup returns CDR1 MNHEY and CDR2 SMNVEV (reference sequence). V gave up 6 bases and J gave up 5 bases; unmatched junction bases: 4. The CDR3 protein is CASRRLAGGVDTQYF. CDR3 bases: TGTGCCAGCAGGAGACTAGCGGGAGGGGTAGATACGCAGTATTTT.

The chain joins TRBV11-3 to TRBJ2-2; 7 bases map to TRBD1. There are 15 residues in the CDR3. Unmatched junction bases numbered 5, after V lost 5 bases and J lost 2 bases. The germline CDR1 and CDR2 sequences are SGHNT and YENEEA. The CDR3: CASSRRTGNTGELFF. The CDR3 DNA reads TGTGCCAGCAGCCGAAGGACAGGAAACACCGGGGAGCTGTTTTTT.

This clone has more than one count but fewer than ten. The rearrangement joins TRBV18 to TRBJ2-1; 8 bases align to TRBD1. CDR1 is KGHSH and CDR2 is LQKENI in the germline V gene. The length of the CDR3 is 16 residues. J was trimmed by 8 bases and V by 6 bases; bases with no gene match: 15. CDR3 sequence (DNA): TGTGCCAGCTCCAAGACATCGCCGGCAGGGGGCGATGAGCAGTTCTTC. It specifies CASSKTSPAGGDEQFF.

CDR3 in amino acids: CASSPPGPGRNNEQFF. CDR3 bases: TGTGCCAGCTCACCACCCGGGCCAGGGCGGAACAATGAGCAGTTCTTC. The chain carries TRBV18 and TRBJ2-1; possible D gene TRBD1, 5 bases. V dropped 0 bases and J dropped 5 bases, with 14 bases sitting between them. The CDR3 is 16 residues long. CDR1 is KGHSH, CDR2 LQKENI, per germline.